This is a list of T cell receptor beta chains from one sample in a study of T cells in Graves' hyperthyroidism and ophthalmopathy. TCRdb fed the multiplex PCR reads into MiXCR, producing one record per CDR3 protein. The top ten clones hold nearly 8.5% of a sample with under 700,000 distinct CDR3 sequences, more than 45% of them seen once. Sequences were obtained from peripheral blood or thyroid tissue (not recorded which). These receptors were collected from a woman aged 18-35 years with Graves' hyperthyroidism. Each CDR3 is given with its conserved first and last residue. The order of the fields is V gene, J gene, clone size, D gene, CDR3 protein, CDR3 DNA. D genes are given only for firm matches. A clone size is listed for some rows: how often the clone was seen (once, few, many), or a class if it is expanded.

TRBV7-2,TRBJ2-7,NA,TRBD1,CATQRTGRTYEQYF,TGTGCCACACAAAGGACAGGGAGAACCTACGAGCAGTACTTC
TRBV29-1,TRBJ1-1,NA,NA,CSLGDPMNTEAFF,TGCAGCTTAGGAGACCCCATGAACACTGAAGCTTTCTTT
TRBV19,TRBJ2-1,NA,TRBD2,CASRRSGRAYNEQFF,TGTGCCAGTAGGAGGAGCGGGAGGGCCTACAATGAGCAGTTCTTC
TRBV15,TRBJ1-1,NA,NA,CATSRDSNTEAFF,TGTGCCACCAGCCGGGATTCGAACACTGAAGCTTTCTTT
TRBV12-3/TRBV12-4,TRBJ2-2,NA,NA,CASEGGWGNSNTGELFF,TGTGCCAGCGAGGGGGGGTGGGGGAACTCGAACACCGGGGAGCTGTTTTTT
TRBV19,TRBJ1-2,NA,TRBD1,CALRGQGALLYGYTF,TGTGCCTTAAGAGGGCAGGGGGCGCTTCTGTATGGCTACACCTTC
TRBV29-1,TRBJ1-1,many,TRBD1,CSVAGQGRSGNTEAFF,TGCAGCGTTGCAGGACAGGGGCGATCGGGGAACACTGAAGCTTTCTTT
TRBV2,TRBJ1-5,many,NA,CASGTGEPQHF,TGTGCCAGCGGGACTGGTGAGCCCCAGCATTTT
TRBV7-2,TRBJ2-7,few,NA,CASSLGLGQEQYF,TGTGCCAGCAGCTTAGGTTTGGGGCAAGAGCAGTACTTC
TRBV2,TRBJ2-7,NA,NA,CAIKRASSYEQYF,TGTGCCATCAAGCGGGCTAGCTCCTACGAGCAGTACTTC
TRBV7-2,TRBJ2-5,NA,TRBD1,CASSFNGQEKETQYF,TGTGCCAGCAGCTTCAATGGACAGGAGAAAGAGACCCAGTACTTC
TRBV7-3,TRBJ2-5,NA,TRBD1,CASSLGQTGHGETQYF,TGTGCCAGCAGCTTAGGACAGACAGGGCATGGGGAGACCCAGTACTTC
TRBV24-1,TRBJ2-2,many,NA,CATSDPALNTGELFF,TGTGCCACCAGTGATCCAGCCCTAAACACCGGGGAGCTGTTTTTT
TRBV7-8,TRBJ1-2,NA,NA,CASSQGWEHYGYTF,TGCGCCAGCAGCCAAGGGTGGGAGCACTATGGCTACACCTTC
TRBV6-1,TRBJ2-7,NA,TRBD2,CASSSRLAGYEQYF,TGTGCCAGCAGCTCCAGACTAGCGGGTTATGAGCAGTACTTC
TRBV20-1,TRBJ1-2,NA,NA,CSARMSSGYTF,TGCAGTGCTAGGATGTCCAGCGGCTACACCTTC
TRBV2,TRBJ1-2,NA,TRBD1,CASSYLGQGDYGYTF,TGTGCCAGCAGTTATCTAGGACAGGGGGACTATGGCTACACCTTC
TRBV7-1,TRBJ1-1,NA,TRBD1,CASSSQTGITEAFF,TGTGCCAGCAGTTCCCAGACAGGGATCACTGAAGCTTTCTTT
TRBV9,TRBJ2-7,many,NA,CASGGDGEQYF,TGTGCCAGCGGTGGGGATGGCGAGCAGTACTTC
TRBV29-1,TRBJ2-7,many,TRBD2,CSVVGTSGSYEQYF,TGCAGCGTTGTTGGGACTAGCGGGAGCTACGAGCAGTACTTC
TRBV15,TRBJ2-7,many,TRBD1,CATSRDIRTGFNEQYF,TGTGCCACCAGCAGAGATATAAGGACAGGGTTTAATGAGCAGTACTTC
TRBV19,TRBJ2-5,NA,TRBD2,CASRLLAGGIETQYF,TGTGCCAGTCGACTACTAGCGGGAGGTATAGAGACCCAGTACTTC
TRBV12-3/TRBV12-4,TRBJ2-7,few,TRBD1,CASSRRTGGTYEQYF,TGTGCCAGCAGCCGAAGGACAGGGGGTACCTACGAGCAGTACTTC
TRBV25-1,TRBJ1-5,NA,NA,CASSPPGRQPQHF,TGTGCCAGCTCACCACCGGGGAGACAGCCCCAGCATTTT
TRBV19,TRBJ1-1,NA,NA,CASSREGVNTGAFF,TGTGCCAGTAGTAGGGAGGGGGTGAACACTGGAGCTTTCTTT
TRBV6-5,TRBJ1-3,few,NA,CASRTSSVGNTIYF,TGTGCCAGCAGAACGTCTAGTGTGGGAAACACCATATATTTT
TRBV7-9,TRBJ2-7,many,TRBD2,CASSNLAGHYEQYF,TGTGCCAGCAGCAACCTAGCGGGACACTACGAGCAGTACTTC
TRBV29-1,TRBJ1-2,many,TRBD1,CSVPSGQGGYGYTF,TGCAGCGTTCCCTCGGGACAGGGAGGCTATGGCTACACCTTC
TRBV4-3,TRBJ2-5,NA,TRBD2,CASSGLAGGTNQETQYF,TGCGCCAGCAGCGGACTAGCGGGAGGAACCAACCAAGAGACCCAGTACTTC
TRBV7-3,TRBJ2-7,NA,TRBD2,CASSLGRRDYEQHF,TGTGCCAGCAGCTTAGGCCGGAGGGACTACGAGCAGCACTTC
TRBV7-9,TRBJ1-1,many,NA,CASSPTRETEAFF,TGTGCCAGCAGCCCCACTAGGGAGACTGAAGCTTTCTTT
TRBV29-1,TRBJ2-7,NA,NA,CSVELPAGIGTYEQYF,TGCAGCGTTGAATTACCGGCGGGTATCGGAACCTACGAGCAGTACTTC
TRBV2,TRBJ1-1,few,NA,CASSQVDTEAFF,TGTGCCAGCAGCCAGGTCGACACTGAAGCTTTCTTT
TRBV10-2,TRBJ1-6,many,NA,CASSVAGTDSPLHF,TGCGCCAGCAGTGTTGCAGGGACGGATTCACCCCTCCACTTT
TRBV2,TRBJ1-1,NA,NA,CASSYGGVTETFF,TGTGCCAGCAGTTACGGCGGGGTCACTGAAACTTTCTTT
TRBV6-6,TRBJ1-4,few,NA,CASNDGGIGEKLFF,TGTGCCAGCAACGACGGGGGTATCGGTGAAAAACTGTTTTTT
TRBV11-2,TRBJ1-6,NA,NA,CASSLEAPGISPLHF,TGTGCCAGCAGCTTGGAGGCCCCCGGAATTTCACCCCTCCACTTT
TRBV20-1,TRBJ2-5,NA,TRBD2,CSAMGTSGRAAQTQYF,TGCAGTGCAATGGGGACTAGCGGGAGGGCCGCCCAGACCCAGTACTTC
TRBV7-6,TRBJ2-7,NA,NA,CASSHISYEQYF,TGTGCCAGCAGCCATATCTCCTACGAGCAGTACTTC
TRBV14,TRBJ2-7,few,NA,CASSLDGSFGEQYF,TGTGCCAGCAGCCTTGACGGCTCGTTCGGCGAGCAGTACTTC
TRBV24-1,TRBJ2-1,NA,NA,CATSEYGTRDEQFF,TGTGCCACCAGTGAGTATGGGACACGAGATGAGCAGTTCTTC
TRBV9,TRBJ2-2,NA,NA,CASSDLGTGELFF,TGTGCCAGCAGCGACCTAGGTACCGGGGAGCTGTTTTTT
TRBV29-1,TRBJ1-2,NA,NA,CSAGPYGYTF,TGCAGCGCAGGGCCCTATGGCTACACCTTC
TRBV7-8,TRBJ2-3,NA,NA,CASSLDGLGGDTQYF,TGTGCCAGCAGCTTGGACGGTTTAGGCGGGGATACGCAGTATTTT
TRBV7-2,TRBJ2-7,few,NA,CASSLVLVSGEQYF,TGTGCCAGCAGCTTAGTTCTGGTTTCTGGGGAGCAGTACTTC
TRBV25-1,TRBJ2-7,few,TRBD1,CASSHPGGQGRTYEQYF,TGTGCCAGCAGCCATCCCGGGGGACAGGGGCGTACCTACGAGCAGTACTTC
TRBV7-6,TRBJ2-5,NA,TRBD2,CASSNSGELQETQYF,TGTGCCAGCAGTAATAGCGGGGAACTCCAAGAGACCCAGTACTTC
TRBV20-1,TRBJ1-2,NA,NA,CSATLQGQGGYTF,TGCAGTGCTACCCTACAGGGTCAAGGGGGCTACACCTTC
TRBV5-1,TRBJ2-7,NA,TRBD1,CASSLGQGVVYEQYF,TGCGCCAGCAGCTTGGGACAGGGGGTAGTATACGAGCAGTACTTC
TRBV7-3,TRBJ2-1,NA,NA,CASSLTGVNEQFF,TGTGCCAGCAGCTTAACCGGGGTCAATGAGCAGTTCTTC
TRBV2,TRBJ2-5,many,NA,CASSEGAGETQYF,TGTGCCAGCAGTGAGGGGGCAGGGGAGACCCAGTACTTC
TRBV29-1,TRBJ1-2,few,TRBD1,CSVEVPLSQGGRGYTF,TGCAGCGTTGAAGTCCCTCTATCCCAGGGGGGACGAGGCTACACCTTC
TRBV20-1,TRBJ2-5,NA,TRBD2,CSASPPGRASETQYF,TGCAGTGCTAGTCCTCCCGGGAGGGCTTCGGAGACCCAGTACTTC
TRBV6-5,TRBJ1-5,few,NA,CASRAQASNQPQHF,TGTGCCAGCAGGGCGCAGGCTAGCAATCAGCCCCAGCATTTT
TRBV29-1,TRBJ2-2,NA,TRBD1,CSVESGQGTGELFF,TGCAGCGTTGAATCTGGACAGGGCACCGGGGAGCTGTTTTTT
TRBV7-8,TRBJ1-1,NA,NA,CASRPQGINTEAFF,TGTGCCAGCAGGCCCCAGGGAATAAACACTGAAGCTTTCTTT